Following are 14 T cell receptor beta chains from one sample sequenced in a study of identical twins. One entry per CDR3 protein, called by TCRdb with MiXCR from the 5' RACE reads. The table includes 350,000 to 600,000 distinct CDR3 sequences, approximately 15% detected once. These data were also filed under a second study, of yellow fever vaccine responses in identical twins.

Sequencing was done on a sample of CD4+ T cells sorted from blood. All receptors come from a woman aged 18-30 years in good health.

In its sample, this clonotype was seen a few times. V usage is TRBV20-1 and J usage is TRBJ2-2; D is unclear. The V gene lost 3 bases and the J gene lost 1 base, with 6 bases spanning the gap. Germline CDR1 is DFQATT and CDR2 is SNEGSKA (reference sequence). The CDR3 consists of 13 residues. CDR3 amino acids: CSARSGNTGELFF. In nucleotides, the CDR3 is TGCAGTGCTAGGTCAGGGAACACCGGGGAGCTGTTTTTT.

J is TRBJ2-1 and V is TRBV27; D remains ambiguous. This CDR3 has 15 residues. The ends were cut back, 2 bases at V and 5 bases at J, with 13 bases in the middle. The V gene's germline CDR1 is MNHEY and CDR2 SMNVEV (reference sequence). CDR3 nucleotides: TGTGCCAGCAGTTTAAGAACTCCGGCGGACAATGAGCAGTTCTTC. It yields the protein CASSLRTPADNEQFF.

This clonotype has a handful of counts. This chain links TRBV9 with TRBJ2-1; D might be TRBD2 (7 bases). This CDR3 comprises 15 residues. V dropped 4 bases and J dropped 5 bases, with 16 bases sitting between them. Germline-derived CDR1 and CDR2 are SGDLS and YYNGEE. The CDR3 nucleotides read TGTGCCAGCAGCCAGATCGGGGGGCCAGACAATGAGCAGTTCTTC. This gives the protein CASSQIGGPDNEQFF.

The V call is TRBV7-9, the J call TRBJ2-3; no definite D call. Germline values: CDR1 SEHNR, CDR2 FQNEAQ (reference sequence). This CDR3 contains 14 residues. Deletions cut 2 bases from V and 6 bases from J, with 12 bases between. The chain's CDR3 is CASSLTQSVDTQYF. The CDR3 bases are TGTGCCAGCAGCTTAACTCAGTCCGTGGATACGCAGTATTTT.

There are a few counts of this clonotype. The V and J genes are TRBV7-2 and TRBJ2-1; no clear D. V shed 3 bases and J shed 5 bases, with 8 bases lying between them. The germline gives CDR1 SGHTA, CDR2 FQGNSA. This CDR3 comprises 13 residues. The CDR3 protein is CASSFSTNNEQFF. DNA of the CDR3: TGTGCCAGCAGCTTCTCGACAAACAATGAGCAGTTCTTC.

The V gene is TRBV3-1, the J gene TRBJ2-2; D possibly corresponds to TRBD1 (6 bases). V was trimmed by 1 base and J by 6 bases, leaving 12 bases between them. The CDR3 spans 15 residues. Germline CDR1 and CDR2: LGHDT and YNNKEL (reference sequence). CDR3 bases: TGTGCCAGCAGCCAAGGCAGGGGCTACCCCGGGGAGCTGTTTTTT. This sequence encodes CASSQGRGYPGELFF.

This clonotype was observed a handful of times. The V call is TRBV12-3 or TRBV12-4, the J call TRBJ2-2; 8 bases match TRBD1. Losses at the gene ends were 6 bases for V and 4 bases for J; bases not matched to a gene: 7. This CDR3 is built from 15 residues. The CDR3 spells CASSTGTGFTGELFF. DNA for the CDR3: TGTGCCAGCAGCACCGGGACAGGATTCACCGGGGAGCTGTTTTTT.

The chain uses TRBV7-8 and TRBJ1-1; no firm D call. Germline CDR1 is SGHVS and CDR2 is FQNEAQ. V lost 6 bases and J 0 bases, leaving 8 bases between the germline ends. The CDR3 length is 13 residues. The CDR3 loop reads CASRLEMNTEAFF. The CDR3 DNA follows: TGTGCCAGCAGACTTGAAATGAACACTGAAGCTTTCTTT.

The chain carries TRBV5-6 and TRBJ2-1; TRBD2 is a possible D gene (7 bases). V was trimmed by 5 bases and J by 0 bases, leaving 12 bases between them. Germline CDR1 and CDR2: SGHDT and YYEEEE. The CDR3 runs 15 residues. The CDR3 sequence: CASRYGGRSYNEQFF. The CDR3 bases are TGTGCCAGCAGATACGGGGGGCGCTCCTACAATGAGCAGTTCTTC.

This chain connects TRBV20-1 to TRBJ2-2; TRBD1 is a possible D gene (5 bases). This CDR3 is 13 amino acids long. V lost 5 bases and J 7 bases, leaving 14 bases between the germline ends. Germline V gives CDR1 DFQATT, CDR2 SNEGSKA (reference sequence). The CDR3 sequence: CSAPERGGGELFF. As DNA, the CDR3 is TGCAGTGCTCCAGAAAGGGGCGGCGGGGAGCTGTTTTTT.

This clonotype was observed a handful of times. The V call is TRBV24-1, the J call TRBJ2-1; 9 bases line up with TRBD1. Trimming at V came to 9 bases and at J to 3 bases, leaving 8 bases not matched to a gene. The germline CDR1 and CDR2 sequences are KGHDR and SFDVKD. CDR3 length: 15 residues. The CDR3 sequence: CATSSRDRDYNEQFF. As DNA, the CDR3 is TGTGCCACCTCTTCCCGGGACAGGGACTACAATGAGCAGTTCTTC.

This clonotype was seen once. The chain is built from TRBV24-1 and TRBJ2-7, with 12 positions matching TRBD2. Germline V lookup: CDR1 KGHDR, CDR2 SFDVKD. After removal of 4 bases from V and 2 bases from J, the junction contained 2 bases not matched to a gene. The CDR3 runs to 15 residues. This chain's CDR3 is CATSDGLAGTYEQYF. The CDR3 nucleotides read TGTGCCACCAGTGACGGACTAGCGGGAACCTACGAGCAGTACTTC.

This clonotype appeared many times. V usage is TRBV12-3 or TRBV12-4 and J usage is TRBJ1-5; 8 nucleotides agree with TRBD1. This CDR3 contains 13 residues. V was clipped by 3 bases and J by 9 bases; unmatched bases: 4. The CDR3 reads CASSFSGGTPQHF. CDR3 bases: TGTGCCAGCAGTTTCTCAGGGGGCACGCCCCAGCATTTT.

At least ten counts were recorded for this clonotype. V usage is TRBV28 and J usage is TRBJ1-2, with no clear D. Trimming took off 6 bases at V and 2 bases at J, with 13 bases between the two ends. Germline V gives CDR1 MDHEN, CDR2 SYDVKM. CDR3 size: 14 residues. CDR3 in amino acids: CASRKGGSNYGYTF. CDR3 in DNA: TGTGCCAGCAGGAAGGGCGGATCGAACTATGGCTACACCTTC.